This T cell receptor (beta chain) derives from a study of cytomegalovirus exposure and HLA in healthy donors. Study-level background: Earlier findings included some 120 million unique TCR beta sequences obtained from 150 million to 200 million T cells. Around 85 million unique TCRs from HLA-typed donors were held in an early data release. Findings of the study overall: The authors excluded some V segments, including TRBV6-2 and TRBV6-3, as indistinguishable. Among TCR beta chains of equal frequency, HLA-associated ones were more clonally expanded in a later analysis.

This PCR relied on a set of 60 Vbeta primers and 13 Jbeta primers. Sequencing used immunoSEQ multiplex PCR; TCRdb keeps in-frame clones, though not all of them. The repertoire holds more than 140,000 clones, with about 80% as singletons. A note on this clone: Its antigen remains unidentified.

The CDR3 length is 14 residues. Germline V CDR1 and CDR2: SGHRS, YFSETQ. The V gene end was trimmed by 4 bases and the J gene end by 7 bases; junction bases not matched to a gene: 4. This clonotype originated in a young man in good health and CMV-seropositive. This chain links TRBV5-1 with TRBJ2-1; TRBD2 matches 11 bases. The sample was PBMCs. The CDR3 here is CASSGTSGKNEQFF. CDR3 sequence (DNA): TGCGCCAGCAGCGGGACTAGCGGTAAGAATGAGCAGTTCTTC.